A single TCR beta chain is shown here with its context. Sequencing was performed with immunoSEQ multiplex PCR; in TCRdb, only in-frame clones are kept and a portion is missing. Here the sample spans about 46,000 clones, 90% to 95% being singletons. This CDR3 comprises 13 residues. The germline CDR1 and CDR2 sequences are SGHKS and YYEKEE (reference sequence). Between the trimmed V and J ends, which lost 4 bases and 6 bases, there was a span of 14 bases. This specimen belongs to a study of T cell changes during pregnancy in multiple sclerosis. The rearrangement uses TRBV5-5 and TRBJ2-7; a possible D gene is TRBD2 (6 bases). The receptor comes from a female donor with multiple sclerosis, enrolled in a pregnancy study. The specimen comprised CD8+ T cells from peripheral blood mononuclear cells, sampled after pregnancy. CDR3 in DNA: TGTGCCAGCAGCATCCCCGGAGGGACCGAGCAGTACTTC. Translation: CASSIPGGTEQYF.